Listed below are T cell receptor beta chains from one sample, sequenced in a study of response to subunit inactivated influenza vaccine. TCRdb used MiXCR to reprocess the RT-PCR reads, holding one entry per CDR3 protein. The sample lists around 850,000 distinct CDR3 sequences, around 18% occurring once. Sequenced here: PBMCs from blood, sampled 5 days after vaccination. The receptors shown here come from a man aged 50 to 60 who received an inactivated influenza vaccine. The CDR3 runs from the conserved cysteine through the conserved F or W. Fields, in order: V gene, D gene, J gene, clone size, CDR3 DNA, CDR3 protein. D genes are given only for firm matches. Some rows have no size entry. The others give once, few or many, or a class for an expanded clone.

>TRBV12-3/TRBV12-4|.|TRBJ1-1|many
TGTGCCAGCAGTTCGGGGACCTGGACTGAAGCTTTCTTT
CASSSGTWTEAFF
>TRBV24-1|.|TRBJ2-5|.
TGTGCCACTGACGGGCCGGGATCCTCGTCAGAGACCCAGTACTTC
CATDGPGSSSETQYF
>TRBV6-2/TRBV6-3|TRBD2|TRBJ2-3|few
TGTGCCAGCAGTAACCCCCCTGGCGGGGGGGCTAAATCTAGCACAGATACGCAGTATTTT
CASSNPPGGGAKSSTDTQYF
>TRBV10-3|TRBD2|TRBJ2-5|once
TGTGCCATCAATCCTAGCGGGGGGGGGCAAGAGACCCAGTACTTC
CAINPSGGGQETQYF
>TRBV5-1|.|TRBJ2-1|.
TGCGCCAGCAGCTCCGAGGGGTCCCAGCAGTTCTTC
CASSSEGSQQFF
>TRBV6-5|TRBD2|TRBJ2-5|.
TGTGCCAGCAGTTACCGGCCTACTCCTAGCGGGGCTCAAGAGACCCAGTACTTC
CASSYRPTPSGAQETQYF
>TRBV7-2|.|TRBJ2-7|.
TGTGCCAGCACCCTAGGAGAAGGATCCTACGAGCAGTACTTC
CASTLGEGSYEQYF
>TRBV28|.|TRBJ1-1|few
TGTGCCAGCAGCCCCTCTGGGTGGCGGAACACTGAAGCTTTCTTT
CASSPSGWRNTEAFF
>TRBV5-1|TRBD1|TRBJ2-7|.
TGCGCCAGCAGCCGGGGACAGGGGGGCGACGAGCAGTACTTC
CASSRGQGGDEQYF
>TRBV20-1|TRBD1|TRBJ2-7|.
TGCAGTGCTAGACCCCGGGACAGGGAAGACGAGCAGTACTTC
CSARPRDREDEQYF
>TRBV12-3/TRBV12-4|TRBD1|TRBJ2-1|many
TGTGCCAGCACCGAGGGGGCAGCCTACAATGAGCAGTTCTTC
CASTEGAAYNEQFF
>TRBV7-2|.|TRBJ2-5|many
TGTGCCAGCAGCTTTTCGTTCGGGGGACAGACCCAGTACTTC
CASSFSFGGQTQYF
>TRBV11-2|TRBD2|TRBJ2-1|few
TGTGCCAGCAGCCATCGAGAGGAAGCGGGGGGTCAGTTCTTC
CASSHREEAGGQFF
>TRBV6-2/TRBV6-3|.|TRBJ2-1|.
TGTGCCAGCAGTTACTACCTTTACAATGAGCAGTTCTTC
CASSYYLYNEQFF
>TRBV3-1|.|TRBJ1-2|few
TGTGCCAGCAACCTAGGCGGGCGCGATGGCTACACCTTC
CASNLGGRDGYTF
>TRBV12-3/TRBV12-4|TRBD1|TRBJ1-1|.
TGTGCCAGCAGTTTAAAGGGGGCAGGGACTGAAGCTTTCTTT
CASSLKGAGTEAFF
>TRBV12-3/TRBV12-4|TRBD2|TRBJ2-5|few
TGTGCCAGCAGTTTAGCTAGCGGGGGGATGGTAGCGTACTTC
CASSLASGGMVAYF
>TRBV10-3|TRBD1|TRBJ1-3|few
TGTGCCATCAGGGGACAGGGACCCTCTAGTGGAAACACCATATATTTT
CAIRGQGPSSGNTIYF
>TRBV6-1|.|TRBJ2-2|.
TGTGCCAGCAGTCGTAGGGCGATAAACACCGGGGAGCTGTTTTTT
CASSRRAINTGELFF
>TRBV28|TRBD1|TRBJ2-5|.
TGTGCCAGCAGGGAAGGACAGGGGGTACCGGAGACCCAGTACTTC
CASREGQGVPETQYF
>TRBV4-2|TRBD2|TRBJ2-3|.
TGTGCCAGCAGCCAAGATCCAACTAGCGGGAGGGCCAATACGCAGTATTTT
CASSQDPTSGRANTQYF
>TRBV5-1|.|TRBJ2-2|few
TGCGCCAGCACCTCCATGGGGACCGGGGAGCTGTTTTTT
CASTSMGTGELFF
>TRBV5-1|TRBD1|TRBJ2-6|.
TGCGCCAGCAGCTTGGAGGGACAGGATGGGGCCAACGTCCTGACTTTC
CASSLEGQDGANVLTF
>TRBV4-2|.|TRBJ1-2|.
TGTGCCAGCAGCCAAGACCTGGGTATTAACTATGGCTACACCTTC
CASSQDLGINYGYTF
>TRBV7-9|.|TRBJ2-7|few
TGTGCCAGCAGCTTAGCCCAGGAGCAGTACTTC
CASSLAQEQYF
>TRBV7-9|.|TRBJ2-4|few
TGTGCCAGCAGCTTAGGCACAAGGAACATTCAGTACTTC
CASSLGTRNIQYF
>TRBV12-3/TRBV12-4|.|TRBJ1-2|many
TGTGCCAGCAGGAAACAGGGTTTCAGGAGTGGCTACACCTTC
CASRKQGFRSGYTF
>TRBV29-1|TRBD1|TRBJ2-7|few
TGCAGCGTTGGGGGGCCCGGGACAGGGGGAGCCCGAGGTAGGTACGAGCAGTACTTC
CSVGGPGTGGARGRYEQYF
>TRBV6-1|.|TRBJ2-2|few
TGTGCCACCAGACCAGGGACGGGAACAACCGGGGAGCTGTTTTTT
CATRPGTGTTGELFF
>TRBV4-3|.|TRBJ2-3|few
TGCGCCAGCAGCCAAATAAATCCCACAGATACGCAGTATTTT
CASSQINPTDTQYF
>TRBV6-2/TRBV6-3|.|TRBJ2-7|.
TGTGCCAGCAGGGACAACCTCGGCCTCCCAAGCTCCTACGAGCAGTACTTC
CASRDNLGLPSSYEQYF
>TRBV7-9|TRBD2|TRBJ2-3|.
TGTGCCAGCAGCCGACTAGCGGGACGCACAGATACGCAGTATTTT
CASSRLAGRTDTQYF
>TRBV27|.|TRBJ2-5|few
TGTGCCAGCAGTTTAACCAAGGGGGGGACCCAGTACTTC
CASSLTKGGTQYF
>TRBV20-1|.|TRBJ2-3|.
TGCAGTGCTAGAGATAAGCGGAATTCCTGGGCAGATACGCAGTATTTT
CSARDKRNSWADTQYF
>TRBV12-3/TRBV12-4|.|TRBJ2-7|many
TGTGCCAGCAGTGAAACAGGGCCCTACGAGCAGTACTTC
CASSETGPYEQYF
>TRBV7-2|.|TRBJ2-7|.
TGTGCCAGCAGCAGGGCGGTACGCCCCTACGAGCAGTACTTC
CASSRAVRPYEQYF
>TRBV10-3|TRBD1|TRBJ2-5|few
TGTGCCATCAGTACAGGGGTCCAAGAGACCCAGTACTTC
CAISTGVQETQYF
>TRBV9|.|TRBJ2-3|.
TGTGCCAGCAGCGTAGGTCTACGGGTAGATACGCAGTATTTT
CASSVGLRVDTQYF
>TRBV20-1|.|TRBJ2-7|many
TGCAGTGCTAGAGGAAGACTAGTTGCCTACGAGCAGTACTTC
CSARGRLVAYEQYF
>TRBV6-5|.|TRBJ2-3|.
TGTGCCAGCAGACACTCACCAGCGTTCCCCAGCACAGATACGCAGTATTTT
CASRHSPAFPSTDTQYF
>TRBV20-1|.|TRBJ2-3|.
TGCAGTGCTAGAGACCTCCGGGGCACAGATACGCAGTATTTT
CSARDLRGTDTQYF
>TRBV5-1|TRBD1|TRBJ2-2|many
TGCGCCAGCAGCTGGACAGGGAACACCGGGGAGCTGTTTTTT
CASSWTGNTGELFF
>TRBV7-6|.|TRBJ2-1|.
TGTGCCAGCAGCTTTGCAGGAGACAATGAGCAGTTCTTC
CASSFAGDNEQFF
>TRBV6-2/TRBV6-3|.|TRBJ2-3|few
TGTGCCAGCAAGAGAGCAGATACGCAGTATTTT
CASKRADTQYF
>TRBV9|TRBD2|TRBJ2-5|few
TGTGCCAGCAGCGTAGCAGGACTAGCGGGGGCCAAGACCCAGTACTTC
CASSVAGLAGAKTQYF
>TRBV5-1|.|TRBJ1-1|.
TGCGCCAGCACCTTGGAACAGAACACTGAAGCTTTCTTT
CASTLEQNTEAFF
>TRBV7-9|.|TRBJ2-5|many
TGTGCCAGCAGCTTAGGGGGGTCACAATTACAAGAGACCCAGTACTTC
CASSLGGSQLQETQYF
>TRBV12-3/TRBV12-4|.|TRBJ2-1|.
TGTGCCAGCAGCCCCCGGGACTCTGGCAACAATGAGCAGTTCTTC
CASSPRDSGNNEQFF
>TRBV9|.|TRBJ2-3|.
TGTGCCAGCAGCGTAAAGGGGTCCACAGATACGCAGTATTTT
CASSVKGSTDTQYF
>TRBV4-3|TRBD2|TRBJ2-7|few
TGCGCCAGCAGCCAACAACCTAGCGGGGGCCGCTACGAGCAGTACTTC
CASSQQPSGGRYEQYF
>TRBV7-6|.|TRBJ2-7|.
TGTGCCAGCAGTCGCAGCAGAGGGGGGCTCGATACCTACGAGCAGTACTTC
CASSRSRGGLDTYEQYF